Shown below are 7 T cell receptor beta chains from a single sample sequenced in a study of cytomegalovirus exposure and HLA in healthy donors. With 60 Vbeta and 13 Jbeta primers, the PCR was carried out. The table came from immunoSEQ multiplex PCR; TCRdb's copy has only in-frame clones and leaves some out. The table includes roughly 180,000 clones, 70% to 80% detected once. Sequencing input: PBMCs. These receptors were taken from a woman aged 60-75 years in good health and CMV-seropositive.

The V and J genes are TRBV18 and TRBJ2-2; 8 nucleotides line up with TRBD1. This CDR3 contains 17 residues. CDR1 is KGHSH and CDR2 is LQKENI in the germline V gene. The V segment lost 0 bases and the J segment 5 bases; nucleotides outside the gene matches: 8. CDR3 coding DNA: TGTGCCAGCTCACCACCGAGGACAGGGTTGGGGACCGGGGAGCTGTTTTTT. Protein sequence: CASSPPRTGLGTGELFF.

This clone showed up just once. The J gene is TRBJ2-7, the V gene TRBV7-3, with TRBD2 as a possible D gene (5 bases). V dropped 1 base and J dropped 0 bases, with 10 bases sitting between them. The germline V gene has CDR1 SGHTA and CDR2 FQGTGA. The CDR3 contains 15 residues. This chain's CDR3 is CASSLNPGSSYEQYF. The CDR3 DNA follows: TGTGCCAGCAGCTTAAATCCTGGGAGCTCCTACGAGCAGTACTTC.

V is TRBV18 and J is TRBJ2-3; D gene ambiguous. CDR1 and CDR2 from the germline V gene are KGHSH and LQKENI. The CDR3 covers 13 residues. Between the trimmed V and J ends, which lost 3 bases and 5 bases, there was a span of 9 bases. The CDR3, as DNA: TGTGCCAGCTCACCGAACTCCGGAGATACGCAGTATTTT. Encoded protein: CASSPNSGDTQYF.

The chain is built from TRBV11-2 and TRBJ2-1; 7 bases map to TRBD2. The CDR3 spans 13 residues. V shed 0 bases and J 15 bases; nucleotides not matched to a gene: 8. Germline CDR1 is SGHAT and CDR2 is FQNNGV. In DNA form, the CDR3 reads TGTGCCAGCAGCTTAGAGTTCCGGGGGGAGGGGTTCTTC. Its protein is CASSLEFRGEGFF.

The J gene is TRBJ1-3, the V gene TRBV23-1; D is unclear. TRBV23-1 is an open reading frame, and its role is uncertain. The CDR3 is made up of 14 amino acids. Trimming stripped 3 bases from V and 2 bases from J, with 8 bases between. The CDR3 reads CASSQGVPGNTIYF. CDR3 bases: TGCGCCAGCAGTCAGGGCGTCCCTGGAAACACCATATATTTT.

V gene TRBV7-3 combines with J gene TRBJ2-1, with 7 bases identical to TRBD2. Per the germline V gene, CDR1 is SGHTA and CDR2 is FQGTGA. The V and J ends lost 1 base and 8 bases, in that order; junction bases with no gene match: 14. This CDR3 region has 17 residues. In nucleotides, the CDR3 is TGTGCCAGCAGCTTAAAAGCGGGACCCGGATGGGTTGATGAGCAGTTCTTC. Translated, it gives CASSLKAGPGWVDEQFF.

This chain joins TRBV7-2 and TRBJ1-5; TRBD1 matches at 8 bases. Germline CDR1 is SGHTA and CDR2 is FQGNSA. The CDR3 sequence is 16 residues long. V lost 5 bases to trimming and J lost 2 bases; unmatched junction nucleotides: 8. The CDR3, as DNA: TGTGCCAGCAGCCCCGCCCCCAGGGGGCGCAATCAGCCCCAGCATTTT. It encodes CASSPAPRGRNQPQHF.